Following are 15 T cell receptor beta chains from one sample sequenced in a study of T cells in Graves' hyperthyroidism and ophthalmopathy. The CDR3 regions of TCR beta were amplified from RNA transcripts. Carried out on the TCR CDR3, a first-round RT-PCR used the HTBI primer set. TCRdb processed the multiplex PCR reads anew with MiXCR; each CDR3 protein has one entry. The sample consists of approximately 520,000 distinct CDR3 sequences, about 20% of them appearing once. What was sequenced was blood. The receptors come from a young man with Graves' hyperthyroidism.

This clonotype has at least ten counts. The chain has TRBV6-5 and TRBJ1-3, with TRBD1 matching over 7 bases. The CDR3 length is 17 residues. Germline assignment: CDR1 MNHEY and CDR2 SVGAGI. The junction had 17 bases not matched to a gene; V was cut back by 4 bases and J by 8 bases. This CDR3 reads CASSFLALTGTTHTIYF. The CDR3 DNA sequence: TGTGCCAGCAGTTTCCTCGCCCTGACAGGGACAACTCACACCATATATTTT.

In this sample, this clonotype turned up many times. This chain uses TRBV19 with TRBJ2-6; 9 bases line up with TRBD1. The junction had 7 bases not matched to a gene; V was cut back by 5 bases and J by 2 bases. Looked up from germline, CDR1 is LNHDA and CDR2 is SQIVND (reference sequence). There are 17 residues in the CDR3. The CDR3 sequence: CASSVSGTGPGANVLTF. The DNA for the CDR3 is TGTGCCAGTAGTGTTTCCGGGACAGGGCCTGGGGCCAACGTCCTGACTTTC.

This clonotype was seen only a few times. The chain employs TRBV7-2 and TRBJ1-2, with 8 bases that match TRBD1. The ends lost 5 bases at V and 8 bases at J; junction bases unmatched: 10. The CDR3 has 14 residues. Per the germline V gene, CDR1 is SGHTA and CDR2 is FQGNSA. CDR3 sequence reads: CASSPLDRGLGYTF. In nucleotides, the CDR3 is TGTGCCAGCAGCCCCCTCGACAGGGGTTTAGGCTACACCTTC.

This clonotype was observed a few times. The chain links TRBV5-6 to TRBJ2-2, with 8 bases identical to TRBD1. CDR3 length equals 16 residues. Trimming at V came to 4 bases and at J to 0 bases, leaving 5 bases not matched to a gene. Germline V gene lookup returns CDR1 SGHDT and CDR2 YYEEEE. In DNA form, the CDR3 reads TGTGCCAGCAGCCTACCGACAGGGGCGAACACCGGGGAGCTGTTTTTT. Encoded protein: CASSLPTGANTGELFF.

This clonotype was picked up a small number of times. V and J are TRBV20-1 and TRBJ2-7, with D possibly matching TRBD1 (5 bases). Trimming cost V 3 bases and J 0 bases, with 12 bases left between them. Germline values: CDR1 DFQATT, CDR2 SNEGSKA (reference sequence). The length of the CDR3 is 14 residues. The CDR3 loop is CSASKQVNSYEQYF. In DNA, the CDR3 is TGCAGTGCTAGTAAACAGGTCAACTCCTACGAGCAGTACTTC.

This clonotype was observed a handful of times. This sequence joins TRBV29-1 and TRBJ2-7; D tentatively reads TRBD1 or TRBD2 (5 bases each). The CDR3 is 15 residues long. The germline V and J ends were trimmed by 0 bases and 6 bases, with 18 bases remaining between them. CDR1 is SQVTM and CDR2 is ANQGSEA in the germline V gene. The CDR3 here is CSVEDGAGSMGEQYF. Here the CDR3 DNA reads TGCAGCGTTGAAGATGGGGCAGGGAGCATGGGCGAGCAGTACTTC.

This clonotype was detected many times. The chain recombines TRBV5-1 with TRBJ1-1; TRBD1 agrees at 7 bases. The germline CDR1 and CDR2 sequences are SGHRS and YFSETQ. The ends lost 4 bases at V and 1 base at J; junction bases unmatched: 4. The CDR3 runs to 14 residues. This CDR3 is CASSHRQGNTEAFF. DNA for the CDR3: TGCGCCAGCAGCCATCGACAGGGGAACACTGAAGCTTTCTTT.

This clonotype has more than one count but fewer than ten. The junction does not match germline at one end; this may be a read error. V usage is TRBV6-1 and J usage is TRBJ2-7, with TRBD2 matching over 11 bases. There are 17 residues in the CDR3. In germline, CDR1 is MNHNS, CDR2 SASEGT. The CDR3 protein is CASREGLAGGFVYEQYF. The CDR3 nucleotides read TGTGCCAGCAGGGAAGGGCTAGCGGGGGGCTTTGTTTACGAGCAGTACTTC.

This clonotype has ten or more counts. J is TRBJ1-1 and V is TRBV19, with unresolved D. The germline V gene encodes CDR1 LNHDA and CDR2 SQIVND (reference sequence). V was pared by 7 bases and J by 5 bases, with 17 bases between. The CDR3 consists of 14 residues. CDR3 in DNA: TGTGCCAGTATCGATTGGGGAGGGAGAACTGAAGCTTTCTTT. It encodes CASIDWGGRTEAFF.

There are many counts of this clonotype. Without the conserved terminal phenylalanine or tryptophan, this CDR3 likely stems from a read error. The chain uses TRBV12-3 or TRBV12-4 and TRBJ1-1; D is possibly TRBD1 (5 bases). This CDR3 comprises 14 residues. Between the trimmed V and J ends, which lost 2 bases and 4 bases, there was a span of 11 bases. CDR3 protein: CASSLLGEVTEAFL. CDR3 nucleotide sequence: TGTGCCAGCAGTTTACTGGGGGAGGTCACTGAAGCTTTCCTT.

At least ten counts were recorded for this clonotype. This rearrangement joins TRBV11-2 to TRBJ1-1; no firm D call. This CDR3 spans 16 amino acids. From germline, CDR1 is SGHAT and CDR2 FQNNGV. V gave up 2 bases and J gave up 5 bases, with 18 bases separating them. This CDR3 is CASSLKPTGSGTEAFF. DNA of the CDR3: TGTGCCAGCAGCTTAAAACCGACGGGGAGTGGGACTGAAGCTTTCTTT.

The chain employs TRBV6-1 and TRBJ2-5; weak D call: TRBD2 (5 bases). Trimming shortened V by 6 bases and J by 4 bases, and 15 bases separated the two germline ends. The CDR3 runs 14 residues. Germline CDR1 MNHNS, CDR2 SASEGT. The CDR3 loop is CASRKPGSGETQYF. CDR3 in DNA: TGTGCCAGCAGGAAGCCGGGATCGGGAGAGACCCAGTACTTC.

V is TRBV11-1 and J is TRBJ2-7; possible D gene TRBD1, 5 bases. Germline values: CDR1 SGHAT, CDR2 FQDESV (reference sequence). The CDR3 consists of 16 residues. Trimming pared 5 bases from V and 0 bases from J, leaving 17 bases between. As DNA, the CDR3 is TGTGCCAGCAGCCCAGTAGGGGATACCGGCTCCTACGAGCAGTACTTC. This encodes CASSPVGDTGSYEQYF.

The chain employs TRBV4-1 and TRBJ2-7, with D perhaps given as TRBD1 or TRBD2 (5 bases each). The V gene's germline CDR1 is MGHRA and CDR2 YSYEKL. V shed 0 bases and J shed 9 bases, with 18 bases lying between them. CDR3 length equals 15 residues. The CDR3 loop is CASSQDQGWSGAQYF. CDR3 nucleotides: TGCGCCAGCAGCCAAGATCAGGGCTGGTCCGGGGCGCAGTACTTC.

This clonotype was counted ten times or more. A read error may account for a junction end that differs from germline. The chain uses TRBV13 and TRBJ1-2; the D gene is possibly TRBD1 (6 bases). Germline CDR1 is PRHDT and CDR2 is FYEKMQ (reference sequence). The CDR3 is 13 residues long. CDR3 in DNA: TGTACCAGCAGCCCGAGGGGGGAGGATGGCTACACCTTC. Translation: CTSSPRGEDGYTF.